The 10 T cell receptor beta chains below all came from one sample that was sequenced in a study of cytomegalovirus exposure and HLA in healthy donors. Primers: 60 Vbeta forward and 13 Jbeta reverse. Here immunoSEQ multiplex PCR was the method, and the copy in TCRdb shows in-frame clones only, minus some. In the table there are approximately 150,000 clones, around 82% of which are singletons. Sequenced material: PBMCs. Receptors originate from a man aged 45-65 years in good health and CMV-seropositive.

The gene calls are TRBV5-8 and TRBJ2-5; TRBD2 might be the D (5 bases). The CDR3 is made up of 12 amino acids. Trimming stripped 4 bases from V and 8 bases from J, with 12 bases between. From germline, CDR1 is SGHTS and CDR2 YDEGEE. As DNA, the CDR3 is TGTGCCAGCAGCCCACTACGGACTACCCAGTACTTC. It encodes CASSPLRTTQYF.

The chain is built from TRBV6-1 and TRBJ1-2; D not certain. CDR3 size: 13 residues. CDR1 and CDR2 from the germline V gene are MNHNS and SASEGT. The V end lost 8 bases, the J end lost 3 bases, and 13 bases lay between the germline ends. The CDR3 bases are TGTGCCAGCGACGGCTGGGGAGACTATGGCTACACCTTC. This encodes CASDGWGDYGYTF.

This clone was seen only a few times. V usage is TRBV7-2 and J usage is TRBJ2-4; TRBD1 agrees at 9 bases. Trimming removed 6 bases from V and 1 base from J; junction bases left unmatched: 4. The length of the CDR3 is 15 residues. The germline V gene encodes CDR1 SGHTA and CDR2 FQGNSA. The CDR3 sequence is CASSTGGAAKNIQYF. Here the CDR3 DNA reads TGTGCCAGCAGTACAGGGGGCGCGGCCAAAAACATTCAGTACTTC.

The gene calls are TRBV7-2 and TRBJ1-1, with no clear D. V shed 5 bases and J shed 7 bases, with 20 bases lying between them. Germline V gene sequence: CDR1 SGHTA, CDR2 FQGNSA. The CDR3 length is 15 residues. CDR3 residues: CASSRGVRPPDEAFF. The CDR3 DNA is TGTGCCAGCAGCCGCGGGGTGAGGCCTCCCGATGAAGCTTTCTTT.

The rearrangement links TRBV7-3 to TRBJ2-1; D possibly corresponds to TRBD2 (6 bases). Trimming shortened V by 5 bases and J by 0 bases, and 11 bases separated the two germline ends. CDR3 length: 15 residues. Germline CDR1 SGHTA, CDR2 FQGTGA. This CDR3 reads CASSPRESSYNEQFF. As DNA, the CDR3 is TGTGCCAGCAGCCCTCGGGAGTCCTCCTACAATGAGCAGTTCTTC.

This chain uses TRBV5-1 with TRBJ2-2; D may be TRBD2 (5 bases). With 4 bases removed from V and 2 bases from J, the gap between germline ends came to 9 bases. Germline CDR1 reads SGHRS; CDR2 reads YFSETQ. The length of the CDR3 is 14 residues. The CDR3 sequence: CASSDGLNTGELFF. For the CDR3, the DNA is TGCGCCAGCAGCGATGGACTCAACACCGGGGAGCTGTTTTTT.

V gene TRBV28 combines with J gene TRBJ2-7; tentative D call: TRBD2 (5 bases). CDR3 length: 13 residues. The V gene's germline CDR1 is MDHEN and CDR2 SYDVKM. Trimming took off 8 bases at V and 1 base at J, with 12 bases between the two ends. The CDR3 DNA sequence: TGTGCCAGCGAGGGTGTCCTGTCCTACGAGCAGTACTTC. The encoded protein is CASEGVLSYEQYF. Drawing the rest from reference TRBV28 and TRBJ2-7, the complete variable domain is DVKVTQSSRYLVKRTGEKVFLECVQDMDHENMFWYRQDPGLGLRLIYFSYDVKMKEKGDIPEGYSVSREKKERFSLILESASTNQTSMYLCASEGVLSYEQYFGPGTRLTVT.

The V and J genes are TRBV28 and TRBJ2-4; no definite D call. Trimming removed 3 bases from V and 1 base from J, with 4 bases in between. The CDR3 consists of 13 residues. Germline V gene lookup returns CDR1 MDHEN and CDR2 SYDVKM. CDR3 DNA sequence: TGTGCCAGCAGTTTCGGGGCCAAAAACATTCAGTACTTC. This codes for CASSFGAKNIQYF.

This chain joins TRBV7-2 and TRBJ2-7, with 10 positions matching TRBD1. Germline V gives CDR1 SGHTA, CDR2 FQGNSA. J was trimmed by 4 bases and V by 6 bases; bases with no gene match: 9. This CDR3 contains 15 residues. This chain's CDR3 is CASSYGGTGVYEQYF. Written as DNA, the CDR3 is TGTGCCAGCAGTTACGGAGGGACAGGGGTGTACGAGCAGTACTTC.

J is TRBJ2-3 and V is TRBV13; 12 bases align to TRBD1. V was pared by 1 base and J by 6 bases, with 8 bases of the junction left unmatched. This CDR3 region has 17 residues. In germline, CDR1 is PRHDT, CDR2 FYEKMQ (reference sequence). Here the CDR3 DNA reads TGTGCCAGCAGCTTAGACGCGGGGACAGGGGGCGCGGATACGCAGTATTTT. Protein: CASSLDAGTGGADTQYF.